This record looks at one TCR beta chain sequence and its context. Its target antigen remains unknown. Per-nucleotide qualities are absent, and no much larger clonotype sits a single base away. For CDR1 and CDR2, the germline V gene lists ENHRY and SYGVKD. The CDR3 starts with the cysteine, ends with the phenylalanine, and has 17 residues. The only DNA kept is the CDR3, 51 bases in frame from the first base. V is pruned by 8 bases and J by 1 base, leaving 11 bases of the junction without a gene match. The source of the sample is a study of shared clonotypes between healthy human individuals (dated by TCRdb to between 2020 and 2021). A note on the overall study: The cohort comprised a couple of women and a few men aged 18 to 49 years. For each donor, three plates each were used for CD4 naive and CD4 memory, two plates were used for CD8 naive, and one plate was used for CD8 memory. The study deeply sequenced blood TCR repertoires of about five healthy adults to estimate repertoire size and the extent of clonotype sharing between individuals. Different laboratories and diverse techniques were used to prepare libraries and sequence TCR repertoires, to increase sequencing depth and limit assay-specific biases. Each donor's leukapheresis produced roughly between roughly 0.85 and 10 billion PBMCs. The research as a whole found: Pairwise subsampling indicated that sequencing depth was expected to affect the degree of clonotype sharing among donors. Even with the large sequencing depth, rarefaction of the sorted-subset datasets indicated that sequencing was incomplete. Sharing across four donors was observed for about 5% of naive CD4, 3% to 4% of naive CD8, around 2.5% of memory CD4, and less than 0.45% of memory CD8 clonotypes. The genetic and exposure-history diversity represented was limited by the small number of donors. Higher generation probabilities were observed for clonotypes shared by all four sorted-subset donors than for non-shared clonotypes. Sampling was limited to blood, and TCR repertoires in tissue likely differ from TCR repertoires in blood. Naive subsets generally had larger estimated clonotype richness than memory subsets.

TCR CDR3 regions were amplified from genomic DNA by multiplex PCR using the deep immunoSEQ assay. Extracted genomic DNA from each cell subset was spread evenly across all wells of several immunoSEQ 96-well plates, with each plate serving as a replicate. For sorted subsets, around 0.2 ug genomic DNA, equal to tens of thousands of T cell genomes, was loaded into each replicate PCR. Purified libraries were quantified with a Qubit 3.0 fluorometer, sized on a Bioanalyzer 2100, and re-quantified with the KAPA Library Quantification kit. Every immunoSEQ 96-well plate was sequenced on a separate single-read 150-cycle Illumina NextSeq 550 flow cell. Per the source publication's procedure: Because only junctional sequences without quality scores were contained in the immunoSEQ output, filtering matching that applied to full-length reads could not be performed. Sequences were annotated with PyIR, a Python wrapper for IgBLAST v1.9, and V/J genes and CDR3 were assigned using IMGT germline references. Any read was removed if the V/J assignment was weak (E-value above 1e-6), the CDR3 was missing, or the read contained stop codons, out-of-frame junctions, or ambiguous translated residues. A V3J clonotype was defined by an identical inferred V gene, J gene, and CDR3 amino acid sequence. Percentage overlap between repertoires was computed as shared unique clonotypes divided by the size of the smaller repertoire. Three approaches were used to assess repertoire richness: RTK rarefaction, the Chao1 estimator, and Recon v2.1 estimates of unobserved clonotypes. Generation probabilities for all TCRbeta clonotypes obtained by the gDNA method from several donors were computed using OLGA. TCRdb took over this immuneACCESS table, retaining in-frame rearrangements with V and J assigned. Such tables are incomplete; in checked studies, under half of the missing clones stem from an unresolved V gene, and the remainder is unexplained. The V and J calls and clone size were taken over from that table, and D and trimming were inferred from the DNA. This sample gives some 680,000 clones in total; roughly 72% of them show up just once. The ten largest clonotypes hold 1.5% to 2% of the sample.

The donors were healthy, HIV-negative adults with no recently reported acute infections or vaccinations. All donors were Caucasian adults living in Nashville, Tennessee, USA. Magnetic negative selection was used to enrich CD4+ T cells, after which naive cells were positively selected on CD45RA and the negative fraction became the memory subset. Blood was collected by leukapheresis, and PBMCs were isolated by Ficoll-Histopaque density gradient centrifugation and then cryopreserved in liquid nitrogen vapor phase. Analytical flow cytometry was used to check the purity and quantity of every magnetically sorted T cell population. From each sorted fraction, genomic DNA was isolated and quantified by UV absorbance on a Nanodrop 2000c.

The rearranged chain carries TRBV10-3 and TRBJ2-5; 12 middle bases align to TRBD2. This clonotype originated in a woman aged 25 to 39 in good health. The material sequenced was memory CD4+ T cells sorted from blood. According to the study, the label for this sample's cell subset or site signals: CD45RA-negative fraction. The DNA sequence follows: TGTGCCATCGGAAAAAGACTAGCGGGAGATTTCCAAGAGACCCAGTACTTC. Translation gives CAIGKRLAGDFQETQYF.